The 23 T cell receptor beta chains below come from one sample, sequenced in a study of cytomegalovirus exposure and HLA in healthy donors. PCR involved 60 Vbeta and 13 Jbeta primers. Method: immunoSEQ multiplex PCR; TCRdb's copy keeps in-frame clones and lacks some. This repertoire shows roughly 140,000 clones, around 82% found once; its top ten account for 6.5% to 7.5%. The sequencing sample was made of PBMCs. The receptors were gathered from a woman aged 50 to 60 in good health and CMV-seropositive.

The chain uses TRBV4-1 and TRBJ1-1; D call uncertain. The CDR3 has 17 amino acids. Trimming left V 2 bases short and J 1 base short, with 17 bases between. Germline lookup yields CDR1 MGHRA and CDR2 YSYEKL. CDR3 nucleotides: TGCGCCAGCAGCCAAAGGCCCCCTCAAGGAGGGAACACTGAAGCTTTCTTT. It yields the protein CASSQRPPQGGNTEAFF.

The rearrangement uses TRBV7-9 and TRBJ1-2; 10 bases fit TRBD1. CDR3 length equals 12 residues. CDR1 is SEHNR, CDR2 FQNEAQ, per germline (reference sequence). Trimming cost V 8 bases and J 8 bases; bases outside gene matches: 5. This chain's CDR3 is CASLTGGAGYTF. In DNA, the CDR3 is TGTGCCAGCTTGACAGGGGGCGCGGGCTACACCTTC.

This clone appeared a single time. The chain uses TRBV5-4 and TRBJ2-3; 8 bases agree with TRBD1. V trimming: 4 bases; J trimming: 5 bases; junction bases outside the gene matches: 9. In germline, CDR1 is SGHNT, CDR2 YYREEE (reference sequence). The length of the CDR3 is 15 residues. The CDR3 region is CASSPGQGTKDTQYF. CDR3 DNA sequence: TGTGCCAGCAGCCCCGGACAGGGAACAAAAGATACGCAGTATTTT.

The gene calls are TRBV19 and TRBJ2-2, with D uncertain. Germline CDR1 LNHDA, CDR2 SQIVND (reference sequence). The V end lost 8 bases, the J end lost 11 bases, and 15 bases lay between the germline ends. The CDR3 has 12 residues. As DNA, the CDR3 is TGTGCCAGTGGATACCTCGGGTTAGAGCTGTTTTTT. Translation gives CASGYLGLELFF. Combining the CDR3 with reference TRBV19 and TRBJ2-2 gives the whole variable domain DGGITQSPKYLFRKEGQNVTLSCEQNLNHDAMYWYRQDPGQGLRLIYYSQIVNDFQKGDIAEGYSVSREKKESFPLTVTSAQKNPTAFYLCASGYLGLELFFGEGSRLTVL.

The CDR3 loop reads CASSFEGGVMGNSPLHF. The CDR3 coding sequence is TGTGCCAGCAGCTTTGAGGGTGGGGTGATGGGTAATTCACCCCTCCACTTT. The rearrangement uses TRBV5-4 and TRBJ1-6; D unclear. The germline CDR1 and CDR2 sequences are SGHNT and YYREEE (reference sequence). Trimming removed 2 bases from V and 6 bases from J, with 18 bases in between. This CDR3 is built from 17 residues. The full variable domain, with the rest looked up from reference TRBV5-4 and TRBJ1-6, is ETGVTQSPTHLIKTRGQQVTLRCSSQSGHNTVSWYQQALGQGPQFIFQYYREEENGRGNFPPRFSGLQFPNYSSELNVNALELDDSALYLCASSFEGGVMGNSPLHFGNGTRLTVT.

The V and J genes are TRBV5-6 and TRBJ1-6; D perhaps matches TRBD1 (5 bases). The length of the CDR3 is 13 residues. The germline CDR1 and CDR2 sequences are SGHDT and YYEEEE. The germline V and J ends were trimmed by 6 bases and 10 bases, with 14 bases remaining between them. The CDR3 is CASNGGLGSPLHF. The CDR3 DNA reads TGTGCCAGCAACGGGGGATTAGGATCACCCCTCCACTTT.

The gene calls are TRBV9 and TRBJ2-3, with D unresolved. The CDR3 totals 12 residues. The germline V gene has CDR1 SGDLS and CDR2 YYNGEE. Trimming took off 0 bases at V and 9 bases at J, with 8 bases between the two ends. The CDR3 DNA reads as TGTGCCAGCAGCGTAGACCTAGACACGCAGTATTTT. It yields the protein CASSVDLDTQYF. Looking up the rest from reference TRBV9 and TRBJ2-3 gives the full variable domain: DSGVTQTPKHLITATGQRVTLRCSPRSGDLSVYWYQQSLDQGLQFLIQYYNGEERAKGNILERFSAQQFPDLHSELNLSSLELGDSALYFCASSVDLDTQYFGPGTRLTVL.

This clone has more than one count but fewer than ten. The CDR3 reads CASLAGAHTDTQYF. The CDR3 region has the DNA TGTGCCAGTCTAGCGGGGGCCCACACAGATACGCAGTATTTT. The genes are TRBV2 and TRBJ2-3, with 10 bases lining up with TRBD2. V was clipped by 9 bases and J by 2 bases; unmatched bases: 5. Germline loops: CDR1 SNHLY, CDR2 FYNNEI. This CDR3 contains 14 residues.

This chain uses TRBV6-6 with TRBJ1-5, with no clear D. This CDR3 spans 15 amino acids. Per germline, CDR1 MNHNY and CDR2 SVGAGI (reference sequence). V was shortened by 5 bases and J by 2 bases, with 13 bases between the two germline ends. In DNA, the CDR3 is TGTGCCAGCAGTCCTGTCCGGGATGGCAATCAGCCCCAGCATTTT. Its protein product is CASSPVRDGNQPQHF.

The chain uses TRBV19 and TRBJ2-1; D call uncertain. V was trimmed by 3 bases and J by 8 bases, leaving 11 bases between them. This CDR3 region has 13 residues. Looked up from germline, CDR1 is LNHDA and CDR2 is SQIVND (reference sequence). This CDR3 reads CASSIGLNDEQFF. In DNA form, the CDR3 reads TGTGCCAGTAGTATTGGGCTAAACGATGAGCAGTTCTTC.

The chain couples TRBV30 to TRBJ2-7; 7 bases align to TRBD1. V lost 5 bases, J lost 4 bases, and 5 bases stayed unmatched. In germline, CDR1 is GTSNPN, CDR2 SVGIG (reference sequence). This CDR3 has 12 amino acids. CDR3 in DNA: TGTGCCTGGGGCCGGGACAGTTACGAGCAGTACTTC. It specifies CAWGRDSYEQYF. The entire variable domain, with the rest obtained from reference TRBV30 and TRBJ2-7, is as follows: SQTIHQWPATLVQPVGSPLSLECTVEGTSNPNLYWYRQAAGRGLQLLFYSVGIGQISSEVPQNLSASRPQDRQFILSSKKLLLSDSGFYLCAWGRDSYEQYFGPGTRLTVT.

The chain has TRBV27 and TRBJ2-7; TRBD1 aligns across 9 bases. The CDR3 runs to 15 residues. Germline CDR1 reads MNHEY; CDR2 reads SMNVEV (reference sequence). The V and J ends lost 2 bases and 4 bases, in that order; junction bases with no gene match: 6. The CDR3 bases are TGTGCCAGCAGTTTAGTCGGACAGGGGTGGTACGAGCAGTACTTC. This sequence encodes CASSLVGQGWYEQYF.

This clone was found a few times. The V gene is TRBV18, the J gene TRBJ2-3; 14 bases map to TRBD2. This CDR3 is built from 23 residues. Germline CDR1 reads KGHSH; CDR2 reads LQKENI. V was pared by 2 bases and J by 2 bases, with 21 bases of the junction left unmatched. The CDR3 DNA sequence: TGTGCCAGCTCACCAAGTGGGAAGGACGGACTAGCGGGGGGCCGATCGATCACAGATACGCAGTATTTT. This codes for CASSPSGKDGLAGGRSITDTQYF.

This sequence joins TRBV6-1 and TRBJ1-6, with TRBD1 matching 11 bases. CDR3 length: 16 amino acids. CDR1 is MNHNS, CDR2 SASEGT, per germline. Trimming cost V 0 bases and J 14 bases; bases outside gene matches: 9. The CDR3 DNA is TGTGCCAGCAGTGAAGCATCCGGGACAGGGGGAACCACCCTCCACTTT. It translates to CASSEASGTGGTTLHF.

The rearrangement joins TRBV6-6 to TRBJ1-2, with D possibly TRBD1 on 5 matching bases. The germline V gene encodes CDR1 MNHNY and CDR2 SVGAGI (reference sequence). The V and J ends lost 7 bases and 6 bases respectively, with 12 bases between them. This CDR3 has 12 residues. The CDR3 region is CASNQGTDGYTF. For the CDR3, the DNA is TGTGCCAGCAACCAGGGTACCGATGGCTACACCTTC.

The rearrangement uses TRBV5-1 and TRBJ1-1, with 7 bases that match TRBD1. V dropped 4 bases and J dropped 6; count of bases not matched to a gene: 9. The germline gives CDR1 SGHRS, CDR2 YFSETQ. The CDR3 is 14 amino acids. Written as DNA, the CDR3 is TGCGCCAGCAGCCCGGGACAGCCAGGGGCTGAAGCTTTCTTT. This translates into CASSPGQPGAEAFF.

This chain joins TRBV5-1 and TRBJ2-7; a weak D match, TRBD1 (5 bases). The V gene lost 5 bases and the J gene lost 0 bases, with 9 bases spanning the gap. The CDR3 contains 13 residues. Germline V gene sequence: CDR1 SGHRS, CDR2 YFSETQ. The CDR3 region has the DNA TGCGCCAGCAGTCGGCAGGGCTCCTACGAGCAGTACTTC. Protein: CASSRQGSYEQYF. The variable domain in full, with the rest retrieved from reference TRBV5-1 and TRBJ2-7, is KAGVTQTPRYLIKTRGQQVTLSCSPISGHRSVSWYQQTPGQGLQFLFEYFSETQRNKGNFPGRFSGRQFSNSRSEMNVSTLELGDSALYLCASSRQGSYEQYFGPGTRLTVT.

In this sample, this clone turned up a few times. This chain links TRBV6-5 with TRBJ1-1, with D maybe TRBD1 (5 bases). Germline V lookup: CDR1 MNHEY, CDR2 SVGAGI. The CDR3 consists of 14 residues. The germline V and J ends were trimmed by 2 bases and 4 bases, with 11 bases remaining between them. CDR3 sequence: CASSYVGAVTEAFF. The CDR3 DNA follows: TGTGCCAGCAGTTACGTTGGGGCTGTCACTGAAGCTTTCTTT.

Worth noting for this clone: At one boundary the junction diverges from the germline segment, which might be a read error. The rearrangement uses TRBV7-9 and TRBJ1-2; a weak D match, TRBD1 (5 bases). This CDR3 has 12 amino acids. Per the germline V gene, CDR1 is SEHNR and CDR2 is FQNEAQ (reference sequence). The chain's CDR3 is CSSSPAGYGYTF. Here the CDR3 DNA reads TGTTCCAGCAGCCCCGCAGGGTATGGCTACACCTTC.

This chain links TRBV6-6 with TRBJ2-7; D might be TRBD1 (6 bases). The V gene's germline CDR1 is MNHNY and CDR2 SVGAGI (reference sequence). With 0 bases removed from V and 3 bases from J, the gap between germline ends came to 12 bases. This CDR3 has 15 residues. The CDR3 DNA follows: TGTGCCAGCAGTTACTCCGGGACAAATAACTACGAGCAGTACTTC. It translates to CASSYSGTNNYEQYF.

The chain joins TRBV7-8 to TRBJ1-2; TRBD1 matches at 8 bases. The germline V gene has CDR1 SGHVS and CDR2 FQNEAQ. Trimming cost V 6 bases and J 6 bases; bases outside gene matches: 6. This CDR3 is built from 13 residues. This CDR3 is CASSPDRGNGYTF. The CDR3 DNA sequence: TGTGCCAGCAGTCCCGACAGGGGAAATGGCTACACCTTC. Full variable domain (outside the CDR3, taken from reference TRBV7-8 and TRBJ1-2): GAGVSQSPRYKVAKRGQDVALRCDPISGHVSLFWYQQALGQGPEFLTYFQNEAQLDKSGLPSDRFFAERPEGSVSTLKIQRTQQEDSAVYLCASSPDRGNGYTFGSGTRLTVV.

The rearrangement uses TRBV7-2 and TRBJ1-3, with D perhaps TRBD1 (6 bases). Germline CDR1 and CDR2: SGHTA and FQGNSA. Deletions cut 1 base from V and 2 bases from J, with 12 bases between. This CDR3 contains 16 residues. For the CDR3, the DNA is TGTGCCAGCAGCTTAGGGCCCGACAGGACTGGAAACACCATATATTTT. Translated, it gives CASSLGPDRTGNTIYF.

The chain couples TRBV7-9 to TRBJ1-2, with a possible D match to TRBD1 (5 bases). V lost 5 bases to trimming and J lost 3 bases, with 13 bases between them. Germline CDR1 and CDR2: SEHNR and FQNEAQ (reference sequence). The CDR3 runs 14 residues. The DNA for the CDR3 is TGTGCCAGCAGCCTTGCAGGGAACGACTATGGCTACACCTTC. It yields the protein CASSLAGNDYGYTF.